The T cell receptor (beta chain) under discussion was sequenced for a study of glioma-infiltrating T cells after dendritic cell vaccination. Looking at the study overall: Autologous tumor lysate was loaded overnight onto monocyte-derived dendritic cells grown less than 8 days with IL-4 and GM-CSF. Notes on the study in general: Few patients contributed both blood and tumor specimens. Estimated pretreatment TIL content predicted outcome after dendritic cell vaccination.

Up to about 2 ug genomic DNA was used for TCRB CDR3 amplification. Only in-frame clones appear in the TCRdb table, and some are missing; sequencing was by immunoSEQ multiplex PCR. The sample comprises tens of thousands of clones, 81% of which are singletons, and 7% to 9% rests with the top ten. As for this clone: Its antigen remains unknown.

The sample here was blood, taken before dendritic cell vaccination. The source is a human donor with glioblastoma.

CDR3 nucleotide sequence: TGCAGTGCTAGACAGGCCTCGGGCTACACCTTC. Its translation is CSARQASGYTF. This chain links TRBV20-1 with TRBJ1-2; D unresolved. The CDR3 is 11 amino acids. Germline assignment: CDR1 DFQATT and CDR2 SNEGSKA (reference sequence). Deletions cut 2 bases from V and 8 bases from J, with 9 bases between.